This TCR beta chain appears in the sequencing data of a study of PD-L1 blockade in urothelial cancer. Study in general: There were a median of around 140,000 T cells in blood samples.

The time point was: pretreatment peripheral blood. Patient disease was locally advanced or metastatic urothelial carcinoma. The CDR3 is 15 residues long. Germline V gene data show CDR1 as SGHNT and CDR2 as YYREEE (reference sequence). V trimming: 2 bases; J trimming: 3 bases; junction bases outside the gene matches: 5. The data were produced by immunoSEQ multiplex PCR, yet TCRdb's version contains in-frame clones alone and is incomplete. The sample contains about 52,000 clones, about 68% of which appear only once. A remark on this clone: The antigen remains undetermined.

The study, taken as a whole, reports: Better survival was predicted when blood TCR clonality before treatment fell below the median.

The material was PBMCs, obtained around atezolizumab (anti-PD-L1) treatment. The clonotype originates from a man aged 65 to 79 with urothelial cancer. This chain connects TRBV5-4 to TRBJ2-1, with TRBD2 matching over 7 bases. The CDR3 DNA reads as TGTGCCAGCAGCTTATCCGGGGGGATCTACAATGAGCAGTTCTTC. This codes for CASSLSGGIYNEQFF.